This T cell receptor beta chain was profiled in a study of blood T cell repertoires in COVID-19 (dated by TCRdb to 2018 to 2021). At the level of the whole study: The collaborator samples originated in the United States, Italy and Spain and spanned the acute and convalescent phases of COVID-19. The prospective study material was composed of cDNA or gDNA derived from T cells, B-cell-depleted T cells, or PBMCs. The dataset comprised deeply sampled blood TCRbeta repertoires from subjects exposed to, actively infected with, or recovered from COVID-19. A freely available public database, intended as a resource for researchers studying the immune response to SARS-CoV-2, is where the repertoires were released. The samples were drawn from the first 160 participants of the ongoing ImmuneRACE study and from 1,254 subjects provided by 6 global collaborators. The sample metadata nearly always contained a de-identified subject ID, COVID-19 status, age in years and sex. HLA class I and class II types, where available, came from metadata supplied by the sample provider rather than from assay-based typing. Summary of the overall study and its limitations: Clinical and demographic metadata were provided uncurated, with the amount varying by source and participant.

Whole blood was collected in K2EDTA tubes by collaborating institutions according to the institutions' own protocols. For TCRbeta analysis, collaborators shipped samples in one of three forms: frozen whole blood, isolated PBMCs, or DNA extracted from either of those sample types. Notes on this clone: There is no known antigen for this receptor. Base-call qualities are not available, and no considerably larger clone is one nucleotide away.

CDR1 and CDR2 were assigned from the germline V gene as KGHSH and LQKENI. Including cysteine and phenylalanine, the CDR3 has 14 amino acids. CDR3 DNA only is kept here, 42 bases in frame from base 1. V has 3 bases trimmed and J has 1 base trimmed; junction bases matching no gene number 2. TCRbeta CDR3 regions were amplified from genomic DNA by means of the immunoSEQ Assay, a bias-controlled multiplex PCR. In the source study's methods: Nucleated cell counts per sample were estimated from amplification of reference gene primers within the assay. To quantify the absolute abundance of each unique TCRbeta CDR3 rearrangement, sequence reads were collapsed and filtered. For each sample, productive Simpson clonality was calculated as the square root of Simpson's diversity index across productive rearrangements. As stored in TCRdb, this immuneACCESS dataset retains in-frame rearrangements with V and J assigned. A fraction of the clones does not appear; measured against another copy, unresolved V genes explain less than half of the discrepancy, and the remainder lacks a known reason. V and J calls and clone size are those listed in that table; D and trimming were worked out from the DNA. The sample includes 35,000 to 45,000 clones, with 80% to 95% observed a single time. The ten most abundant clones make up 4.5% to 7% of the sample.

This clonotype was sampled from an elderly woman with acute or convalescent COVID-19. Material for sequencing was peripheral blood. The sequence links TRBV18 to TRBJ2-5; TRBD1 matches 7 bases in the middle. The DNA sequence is TGTGCCAGCTCACCGGGACAGATCCAAGAGACCCAGTACTTC. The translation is CASSPGQIQETQYF.